These 7 T cell receptor beta chains were all obtained from the same sample, sequenced in a study of glioma-infiltrating T cells. Amplification of TCR alpha and beta CDR3 regions from RNA used iRepertoire nested multiplex PCR. TCRdb called the multiplex PCR reads again in MiXCR, with one record for every CDR3 protein. The sample lists 85,000 to 110,000 distinct CDR3 sequences, about 28% seen once, with roughly 45% in the top ten. Sequenced input: glioma tissue, nonneoplastic brain tissue, or PBMCs (not recorded which). Source of these receptors: a human donor with low-grade glioma or glioblastoma, undergoing nonglioma brain surgery, or in good health (not recorded which).

Comment on this clonotype: This sequence may be a read error, since a much larger clone differs from it by one base. The chain combines TRBV2 with TRBJ2-7; D gene ambiguous. CDR1 and CDR2 from the germline V gene are SNHLY and FYNNEI. The length of the CDR3 is 13 residues. The CDR3 loop is CARSVTTSYEQYF. The CDR3 nucleotides are TGTGCCAGAAGTGTAACAACGAGCTACGAGCAGTACTTC.

The J gene is TRBJ1-2, the V gene TRBV19, with unresolved D. This CDR3 spans 13 amino acids. The V end was cut by 3 bases, the J end by 6 bases, with 11 bases between. Germline CDR1 reads LNHDA; CDR2 reads SQIVND (reference sequence). CDR3 loop: CASSIAGRDGYTF. DNA of the CDR3: TGTGCCAGTAGTATCGCCGGGAGGGATGGCTACACCTTC.

The chain carries TRBV3-1 and TRBJ2-1; TRBD2 is a possible D gene (6 bases). V was cut by 0 bases and J by 5 bases, with 11 bases left in between. The length of the CDR3 is 15 residues. Germline V gene sequence: CDR1 LGHDT, CDR2 YNNKEL (reference sequence). CDR3 sequence reads: CASSQDTGLHNEQFF. The CDR3 DNA sequence: TGTGCCAGCAGCCAAGATACGGGACTCCACAATGAGCAGTTCTTC.

This clonotype was seen once. The rearrangement joins TRBV7-9 to TRBJ2-3; D is undetermined. V lost 5 bases and J 5 bases, leaving 17 bases between the germline ends. The CDR3 extends over 15 amino acids. From germline, CDR1 is SEHNR and CDR2 FQNEAQ (reference sequence). As DNA, the CDR3 is TGTGCCAGCAGCCCCTGGAACGGTGCACGAGATACGCAGTATTTT. It yields the protein CASSPWNGARDTQYF. Combining the CDR3 with reference TRBV7-9 and TRBJ2-3 gives the whole variable domain DTGVSQNPRHKITKRGQNVTFRCDPISEHNRLYWYRQTLGQGPEFLTYFQNEAQLEKSRLLSDRFSAERPKGSFSTLEIQRTEQGDSAMYLCASSPWNGARDTQYFGPGTRLTVL.

This clonotype was picked up many times. The chain has TRBV28 and TRBJ1-5; weak D call: TRBD1 (6 bases). This CDR3 is built from 12 residues. Trimming removed 5 bases at V and 11 bases at J, with 13 bases between. Germline V gives CDR1 MDHEN, CDR2 SYDVKM. CDR3 in amino acids: CASSPGHPTQHF. The CDR3 DNA sequence: TGTGCCAGCAGTCCGGGACACCCGACCCAGCATTTT.

About this clonotype itself: Being one base from a much bigger clone, this may be a read error. This chain connects TRBV6-1 to TRBJ2-3; 9 bases map to TRBD1. CDR3 length equals 16 residues. J gave up 2 bases and V 9 bases, and 12 bases lay outside the gene matches. Germline CDR1 MNHNS, CDR2 SASEGT. CDR3 nucleotides: TGTGCCAGAAGAGCACAGGGGGCCACGGACACAGATACGCAGTATTTT. It codes for CARRAQGATDTDTQYF.

Many counts were recorded for this clonotype. The rearrangement joins TRBV6-2 or TRBV6-3 to TRBJ2-1; D perhaps matches TRBD2 (5 bases). In germline, CDR1 is MNHEY, CDR2 SVGEGT. The CDR3 sequence is 14 residues long. Trimming pared 7 bases from V and 0 bases from J, leaving 10 bases between. As DNA, the CDR3 is TGTGCCAGCAAACCCACTAGCTCCTACAATGAGCAGTTCTTC. This encodes CASKPTSSYNEQFF.